Below, one T cell receptor beta chain is given with its context. Sequencing was performed with immunoSEQ multiplex PCR; in TCRdb, only in-frame clones are kept and a portion is missing. The profile shows 200,000 to 250,000 clones, nearly 90% of them singletons. This sample is part of a study of blood T cell repertoires in COVID-19. The ends were cut back, 8 bases at V and 4 bases at J, with 11 bases in the middle. The length of the CDR3 is 13 residues. CDR1 is ENHRY and CDR2 is SYGVKD in the germline V gene. The source is a woman aged 40 to 55 who had recovered from COVID-19. Sequenced: peripheral blood. This chain links TRBV10-3 with TRBJ1-4; D is possibly TRBD1 (5 bases). For the CDR3, the DNA is TGTGCCATCGGGGGGACGGGTAATGAAAAACTGTTTTTT. It translates to CAIGGTGNEKLFF.